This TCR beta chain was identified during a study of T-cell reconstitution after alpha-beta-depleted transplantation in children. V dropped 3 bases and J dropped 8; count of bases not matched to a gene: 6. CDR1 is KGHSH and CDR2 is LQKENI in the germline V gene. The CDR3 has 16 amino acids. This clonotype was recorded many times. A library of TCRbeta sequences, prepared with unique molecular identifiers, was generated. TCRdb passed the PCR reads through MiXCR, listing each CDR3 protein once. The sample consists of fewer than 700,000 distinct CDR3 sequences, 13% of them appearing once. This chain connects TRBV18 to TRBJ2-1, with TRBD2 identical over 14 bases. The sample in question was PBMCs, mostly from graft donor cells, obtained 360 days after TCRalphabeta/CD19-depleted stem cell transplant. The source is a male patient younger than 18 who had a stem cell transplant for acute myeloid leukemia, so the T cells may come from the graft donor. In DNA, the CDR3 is TGTGCCAGCTCACCGCTGACTAGCGGGAGGGCCGATGAGCAGTTCTTC. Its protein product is CASSPLTSGRADEQFF.